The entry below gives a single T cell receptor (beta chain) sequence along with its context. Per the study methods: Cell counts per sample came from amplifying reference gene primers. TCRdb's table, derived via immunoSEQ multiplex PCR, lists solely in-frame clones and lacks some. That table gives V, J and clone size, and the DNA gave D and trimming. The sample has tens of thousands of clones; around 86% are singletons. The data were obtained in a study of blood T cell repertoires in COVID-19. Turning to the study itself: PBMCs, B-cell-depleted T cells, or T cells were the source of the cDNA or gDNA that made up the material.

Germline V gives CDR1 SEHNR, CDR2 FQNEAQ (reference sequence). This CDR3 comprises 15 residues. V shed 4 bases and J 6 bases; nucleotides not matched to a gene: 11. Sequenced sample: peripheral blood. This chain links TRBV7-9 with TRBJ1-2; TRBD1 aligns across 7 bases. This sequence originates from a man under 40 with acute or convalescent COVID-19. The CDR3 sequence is CASSSTGNILDGYTF. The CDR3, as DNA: TGTGCCAGCAGCTCGACAGGGAACATTCTAGATGGCTACACCTTC. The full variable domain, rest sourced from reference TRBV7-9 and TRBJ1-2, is DTGVSQNPRHKITKRGQNVTFRCDPISEHNRLYWYRQTLGQGPEFLTYFQNEAQLEKSRLLSDRFSAERPKGSFSTLEIQRTEQGDSAMYLCASSSTGNILDGYTFGSGTRLTVV.